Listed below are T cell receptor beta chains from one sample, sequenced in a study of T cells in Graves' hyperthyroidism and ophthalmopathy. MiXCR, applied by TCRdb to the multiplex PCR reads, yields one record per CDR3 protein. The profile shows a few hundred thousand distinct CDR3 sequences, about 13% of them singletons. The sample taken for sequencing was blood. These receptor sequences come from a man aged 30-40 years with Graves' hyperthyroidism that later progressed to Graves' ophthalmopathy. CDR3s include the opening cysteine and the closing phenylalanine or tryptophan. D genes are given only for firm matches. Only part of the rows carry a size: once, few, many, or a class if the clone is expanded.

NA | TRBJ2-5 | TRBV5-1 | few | CASSLGQQKETQYF | TGCGCCAGCAGCTTGGGACAGCAGAAAGAGACCCAGTACTTC
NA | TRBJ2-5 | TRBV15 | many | CATGGPQETQYF | TGTGCCACCGGGGGACCACAAGAGACCCAGTACTTC
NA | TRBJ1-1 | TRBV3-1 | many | CASSLKGGAKAFF | TGTGCCAGCAGCCTCAAAGGGGGGGCTAAAGCTTTCTTT
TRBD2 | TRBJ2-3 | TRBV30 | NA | CAWSVLIGGTDTQYF | TGTGCCTGGAGTGTACTGATCGGGGGGACAGATACGCAGTATTTT
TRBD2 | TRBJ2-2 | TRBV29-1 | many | CSVRGLAGAQTGELFF | TGCAGCGTTAGGGGCTTAGCGGGGGCCCAAACCGGGGAGCTGTTTTTT
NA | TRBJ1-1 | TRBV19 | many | CASSWGDGEAFF | TGTGCCAGTAGTTGGGGAGATGGTGAAGCTTTCTTT
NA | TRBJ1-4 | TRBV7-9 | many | CASSQTKGGNEKLFF | TGTGCCAGCAGCCAGACAAAGGGAGGTAATGAAAAACTGTTTTTT
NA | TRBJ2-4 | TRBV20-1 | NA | CSAGGGWTDPNIQYF | TGCAGTGCTGGCGGAGGTTGGACAGACCCAAACATTCAGTACTTC
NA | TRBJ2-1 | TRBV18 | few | CASSPRLTNEQFF | TGTGCCAGCTCACCGCGACTAACCAATGAGCAGTTCTTC
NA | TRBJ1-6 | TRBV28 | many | CASSLDPGLGPNSPLHF | TGTGCCAGCAGTCTCGACCCAGGCTTGGGGCCAAATTCACCCCTCCACTTT
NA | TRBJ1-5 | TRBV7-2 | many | CASSLTPGQPQHF | TGTGCCAGCAGCTTAACCCCTGGGCAGCCCCAGCATTTT
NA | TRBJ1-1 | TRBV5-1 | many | CASSLDAFYGEAFF | TGCGCCAGCAGCTTGGATGCTTTTTACGGTGAAGCTTTCTTT
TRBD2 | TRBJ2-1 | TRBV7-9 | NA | CASSIGGGGMNEQFF | TGTGCCAGCAGCATCGGGGGGGGGGGTATGAATGAGCAGTTCTTC
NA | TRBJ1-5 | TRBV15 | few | CATSRKQGVGNQPQHF | TGTGCCACCAGCAGAAAACAGGGTGTGGGCAATCAGCCCCAGCATTTT
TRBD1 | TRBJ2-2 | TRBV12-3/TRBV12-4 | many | CASSFPGTGGTGELFF | TGTGCCAGCAGTTTTCCCGGGACAGGGGGAACCGGGGAGCTGTTTTTT
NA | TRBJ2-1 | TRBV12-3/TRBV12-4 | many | CASSLVAGTYNEQFF | TGTGCCAGCAGCCTCGTGGCAGGGACCTACAATGAGCAGTTCTTC
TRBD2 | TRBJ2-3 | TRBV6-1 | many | CASSGLAGGGDTQYF | TGTGCCAGCAGTGGGCTAGCGGGGGGAGGAGATACGCAGTATTTT
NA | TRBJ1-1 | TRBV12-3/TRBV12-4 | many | CASSLGTSNTEAFF | TGTGCCAGCAGCTTGGGGACGTCGAACACTGAAGCTTTCTTT